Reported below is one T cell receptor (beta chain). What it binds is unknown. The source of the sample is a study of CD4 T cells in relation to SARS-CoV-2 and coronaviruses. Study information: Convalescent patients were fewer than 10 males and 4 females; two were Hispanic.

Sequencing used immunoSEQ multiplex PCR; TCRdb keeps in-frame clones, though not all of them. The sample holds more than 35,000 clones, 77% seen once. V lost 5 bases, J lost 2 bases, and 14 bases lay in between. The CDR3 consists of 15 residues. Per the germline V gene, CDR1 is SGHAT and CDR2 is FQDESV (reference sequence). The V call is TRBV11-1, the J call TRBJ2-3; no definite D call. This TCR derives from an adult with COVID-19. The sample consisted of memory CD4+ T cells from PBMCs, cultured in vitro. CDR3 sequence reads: CASSAQQRSTDTQYF. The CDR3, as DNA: TGTGCCAGCAGCGCTCAACAGCGTTCCACAGATACGCAGTATTTT. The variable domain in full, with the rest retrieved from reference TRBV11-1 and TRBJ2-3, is EAEVAQSPRYKITEKSQAVAFWCDPISGHATLYWYRQILGQGPELLVQFQDESVVDDSQLPKDRFSAERLKGVDSTLKIQPAELGDSAMYLCASSAQQRSTDTQYFGPGTRLTVL.